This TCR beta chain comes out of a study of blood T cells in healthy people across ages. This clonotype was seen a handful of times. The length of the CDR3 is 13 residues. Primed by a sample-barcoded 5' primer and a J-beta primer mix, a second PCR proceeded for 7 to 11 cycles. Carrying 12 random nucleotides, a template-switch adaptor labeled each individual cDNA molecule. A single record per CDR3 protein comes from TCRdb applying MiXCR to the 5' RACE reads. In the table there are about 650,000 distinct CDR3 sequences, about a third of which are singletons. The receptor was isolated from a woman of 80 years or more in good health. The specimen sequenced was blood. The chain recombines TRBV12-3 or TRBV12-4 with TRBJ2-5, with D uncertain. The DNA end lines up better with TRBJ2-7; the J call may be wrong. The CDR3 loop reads CASSPRHVYEQYF. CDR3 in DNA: TGTGCCAGCAGCCCCCGGCACGTCTACGAGCAGTACTTC.